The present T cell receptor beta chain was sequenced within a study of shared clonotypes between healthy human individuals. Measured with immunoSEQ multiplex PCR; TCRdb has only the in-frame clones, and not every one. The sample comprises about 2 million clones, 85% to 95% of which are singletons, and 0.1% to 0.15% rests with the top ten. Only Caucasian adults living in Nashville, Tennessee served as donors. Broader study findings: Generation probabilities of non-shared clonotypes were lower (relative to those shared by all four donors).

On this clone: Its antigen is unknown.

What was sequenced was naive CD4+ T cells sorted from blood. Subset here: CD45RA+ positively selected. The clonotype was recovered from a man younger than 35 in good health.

The CDR3 DNA follows: TGCGCCAGCAGCCAAGATCTGCAGGGCCGGAATAACTATGGCTACACCTTC. Residues: CASSQDLQGRNNYGYTF. The chain couples TRBV4-1 to TRBJ1-2; D is perhaps TRBD1 (5 bases). The CDR3 is made up of 17 amino acids. V was clipped by 0 bases and J by 1 base, with 15 bases between them. Germline CDR1 and CDR2: MGHRA and YSYEKL.